The TCR beta chain described here comes from a study of blood T cell repertoires in COVID-19 (dated by TCRdb to the early 2020s). For context, the study as a whole: The collaborator samples originated in the United States, Italy and Spain and spanned the acute and convalescent phases of COVID-19. The prospective study material was composed of cDNA or gDNA derived from T cells, B-cell-depleted T cells, or PBMCs. The dataset comprised deeply sampled blood TCRbeta repertoires from subjects exposed to, actively infected with, or recovered from COVID-19. The repertoires were made available in a free public database intended to serve as a resource for research on the immune response to SARS-CoV-2. The samples were drawn from the first 160 participants of the ongoing ImmuneRACE study and from about 1,200 subjects provided by 6 global collaborators. A de-identified subject ID, COVID-19 status, age in years and sex were almost always included in the sample metadata. HLA class I and class II types, where available, came from metadata supplied by the sample provider rather than from assay-based typing.

As to this clone: It has no known antigen specificity. No clone much larger than this one lies a single base away; base qualities are absent.

Collaborating institutions collected whole blood in K2EDTA tubes following their own protocols. For TCRbeta analysis, collaborators shipped samples in one of three forms: frozen whole blood, isolated PBMCs, or DNA extracted from either of those sample types. Paper-wide results and their limitations: The amount of clinical and demographic metadata varied by source and participant and was provided uncurated.

The immunoSEQ Assay, a bias-controlled multiplex PCR, was used to amplify TCRbeta CDR3 regions from genomic DNA. The original methods were these. The number of nucleated cells in each sample was estimated by amplification of reference gene primers within the assay. To quantify the absolute abundance of each unique TCRbeta CDR3 rearrangement, sequence reads were collapsed and filtered. Productive Simpson clonality was computed per sample as the square root of Simpson's diversity index over productive rearrangements. Not all clones reach the TCRdb copy of this immuneACCESS table, which keeps in-frame sequences only. Checked studies attribute under half of the gap to unresolved V genes and leave the rest unexplained. V and J calls and clone size are copied from that table; D and trimming were computed from the DNA. Across this sample there are just over 200,000 clones, with 80% seen only once. The top ten constitute approximately 6% of the sample.

The V and J ends are trimmed by 0 bases and 8 bases, leaving 10 bases between them. Taken from the germline V gene (reference sequence), the CDR1 and CDR2 loops are LGHDT and YNNKEL. Including cysteine and phenylalanine, the CDR3 has 13 amino acids. Left in the record is the CDR3 DNA by itself, 39 bases read in frame from the first base. The V and J segments used are TRBV3-1 (or the pseudogene TRBV3-2) and TRBJ1-1; the D segment cannot be called with confidence. The TCR sequence derives from a woman aged 70-85 years with acute or convalescent COVID-19. The sample was peripheral blood. Here is the DNA: TGTGCCAGCAGCCAAGACGCCCACGGGGAAGCTTTCTTT. Its protein reads: CASSQDAHGEAFF.